The clone carrying this TCR beta chain appeared many times. Its antigen is undetermined. This entry is derived from a study of early T cells in non-severe SARS-CoV-2 infection. Overall study context: Sequenced bulk RNA came from whole blood that was unsorted, and chains were unpaired.

Study-wide results and caveats: VDJdb-based matching was biased toward anti-spike CD8 responses and missed private and CD4 specificities.

J was trimmed by 4 bases and V by 5 bases; bases with no gene match: 3. Germline assignment: CDR1 SQVTM and CDR2 ANQGSEA. CDR3 length equals 12 residues. Researchers tagged individual cDNA molecules with unique molecular identifiers. One entry per CDR3 protein, called by TCRdb with MiXCR from the 5' RACE reads. The table lists tens of thousands of distinct CDR3 sequences, approximately 10% of them singletons. Material: whole blood. The clonotype comes from an adult who was a healthcare worker with PCR-confirmed SARS-CoV-2 infection or an uninfected control (not recorded which). The chain joins TRBV29-1 to TRBJ1-1, with 8 bases identical to TRBD1. The DNA for the CDR3 is TGCAGCGTTCTACAGGGGGGCACTGAAGCTTTCTTT. The encoded protein is CSVLQGGTEAFF.